This T cell receptor (beta chain) was sequenced during a study of blood T cells in healthy people across ages. V was trimmed by 0 bases and J by 4 bases, leaving 13 bases between them. The CDR3 contains 15 residues. Germline V CDR1 and CDR2: SGHRS, YFSETQ. The second PCR ran about 6 to 12 cycles with a sample-barcoded 5' primer and J-beta primers. Every cDNA molecule bore a tag from a template-switch adaptor containing 12 random nucleotides. TCRdb re-derived calls from the 5' RACE reads in MiXCR, one entry per CDR3 protein. The top ten hold 25% to 35% of the sample, which has roughly 700,000 distinct CDR3 sequences, approximately 50% seen once.

The sequenced sample was blood. The chain couples TRBV5-1 to TRBJ1-2, with unresolved D. The sequence was collected from a woman aged 55-70 years in good health. This CDR3 reads CASSLGTSGFYGYTF. The CDR3 DNA is TGCGCCAGCAGCTTGGGAACGTCAGGATTCTATGGCTACACCTTC. Supplemented by reference TRBV5-1 and TRBJ1-2, the full variable domain reads KAGVTQTPRYLIKTRGQQVTLSCSPISGHRSVSWYQQTPGQGLQFLFEYFSETQRNKGNFPGRFSGRQFSNSRSEMNVSTLELGDSALYLCASSLGTSGFYGYTFGSGTRLTVV.